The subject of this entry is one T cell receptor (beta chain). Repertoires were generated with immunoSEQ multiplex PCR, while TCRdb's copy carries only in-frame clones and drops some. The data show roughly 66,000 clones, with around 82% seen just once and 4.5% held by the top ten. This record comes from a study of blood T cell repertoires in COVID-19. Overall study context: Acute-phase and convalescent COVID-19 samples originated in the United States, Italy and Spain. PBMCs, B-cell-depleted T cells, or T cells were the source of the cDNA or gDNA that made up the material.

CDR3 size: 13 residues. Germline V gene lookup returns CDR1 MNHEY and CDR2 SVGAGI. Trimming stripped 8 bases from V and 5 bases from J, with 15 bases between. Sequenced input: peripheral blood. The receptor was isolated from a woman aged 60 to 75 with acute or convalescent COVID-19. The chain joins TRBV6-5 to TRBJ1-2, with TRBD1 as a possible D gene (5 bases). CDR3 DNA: TGTGCCAGCTCCCTCCGCGGGGCGTATGGCTACACCTTC. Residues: CASSLRGAYGYTF.